These 20 T cell receptor beta chains came from one sample sequenced in a study of human T cells and chemical hapten exposure. The time point denotes: patch test 3, about 24 weeks after DPC sensitization. Described treatment: therapeutic diphenylcyclopropenone sensitization with weekly scalp DPC. TCRdb called the RACE reads again in MiXCR, with one record for every CDR3 protein. The table records about 160,000 distinct CDR3 sequences, about a quarter of them present only once. The sequences come from whole blood, collected in connection with sensitization to the hapten diphenylcyclopropenone (DPC). These receptors all stem from a woman younger than 35 with alopecia areata. Some clones in this sample may be carry-over from other donors' samples.

V and J are TRBV7-9 and TRBJ1-1, with D perhaps matching TRBD1 (6 bases). CDR1 SEHNR and CDR2 FQNEAQ come from the germline V gene (reference sequence). The CDR3 runs to 14 residues. V was pared by 5 bases and J by 4 bases, with 14 bases between. The CDR3 loop is CASSPTGAGTEAFF. The DNA of the CDR3 is TGTGCCAGCAGCCCGACAGGAGCGGGCACTGAAGCTTTCTTT.

V gene TRBV20-1 combines with J gene TRBJ2-5, with D possibly matching TRBD1 (6 bases). V was cut by 6 bases and J by 4 bases, with 18 bases left in between. CDR3 length: 14 amino acids. The germline gives CDR1 DFQATT, CDR2 SNEGSKA (reference sequence). The CDR3 protein is CSALDTRGSETQYF. CDR3 DNA: TGCAGTGCCCTAGACACCAGGGGATCAGAGACCCAGTACTTC.

The chain has TRBV7-9 and TRBJ1-1; unclear D gene. The V gene's germline CDR1 is SEHNR and CDR2 FQNEAQ (reference sequence). Trimming stripped 10 bases from V and 8 bases from J, with 17 bases between. The CDR3 covers 12 residues. CDR3 DNA sequence: TGTGCCACCACGGAACAAATCCAAGAAGCTTTCTTT. This translates into CATTEQIQEAFF.

The V gene is TRBV5-1, the J gene TRBJ2-7; D is unresolved. V dropped 7 bases and J dropped 3 bases, with 17 bases sitting between them. The CDR3 loop spans 14 amino acids. Germline CDR1 and CDR2: SGHRS and YFSETQ. The CDR3 DNA sequence: TGCGCCAGCCAGCCCCCTGACTCCAACTACGAGCAGTACTTC. It is translated as CASQPPDSNYEQYF.

This clonotype occurred a few times. The chain has TRBV7-2 and TRBJ2-5; TRBD2 matches at 13 bases. This CDR3 is built from 16 residues. J was trimmed by 5 bases and V by 1 base; bases with no gene match: 4. Germline V lookup: CDR1 SGHTA, CDR2 FQGNSA. The CDR3 region is CASSLGLAGGGETQYF. The CDR3 nucleotides read TGTGCCAGCAGCTTAGGACTAGCGGGAGGTGGGGAGACCCAGTACTTC.

V is TRBV9 and J is TRBJ2-1; 9 bases align to TRBD2. Germline CDR1 reads SGDLS; CDR2 reads YYNGEE. The V gene end was trimmed by 0 bases and the J gene end by 7 bases; junction bases not matched to a gene: 8. The CDR3 contains 16 residues. The CDR3 coding sequence is TGTGCCAGCAGCGTAGCTACCCTAGCGGGGTGGAATGAGCAGTTCTTC. Residues: CASSVATLAGWNEQFF.

The J gene is TRBJ2-3, the V gene TRBV24-1; 9 positions match TRBD2. V was pared by 3 bases and J by 2 bases, with 8 bases of the junction left unmatched. The CDR3 is made up of 17 amino acids. Germline V CDR1 and CDR2: KGHDR, SFDVKD. The CDR3 DNA is TGTGCCACCAGTGATCCAGGGCTAGCGGGGTCCACAGATACGCAGTATTTT. As protein: CATSDPGLAGSTDTQYF.

This clonotype was detected only a few times. The chain is built from TRBV7-3 and TRBJ2-5; 8 bases are shared with TRBD1. Unmatched junction bases numbered 12, after V lost 5 bases and J lost 4 bases. Per the germline V gene, CDR1 is SGHTA and CDR2 is FQGTGA. This CDR3 region has 16 residues. CDR3 DNA: TGTGCCAGCAGCCCACACGCGCGGACAGGGTTAGAGACCCAGTACTTC. It yields the protein CASSPHARTGLETQYF.

The chain recombines TRBV9 with TRBJ2-1, with D tentatively TRBD2 (6 bases). The length of the CDR3 is 15 residues. Germline CDR1 is SGDLS and CDR2 is YYNGEE. Trimming removed 3 bases at V and 4 bases at J, with 14 bases between. The CDR3 is CASSGGGPHYNEQFF. CDR3 sequence (DNA): TGTGCCAGCAGCGGGGGAGGCCCCCATTACAATGAGCAGTTCTTC.

This clonotype has just a few counts. This rearrangement joins TRBV7-3 to TRBJ2-3; D gene unclear. The CDR3 is 16 residues long. From germline, CDR1 is SGHTA and CDR2 FQGTGA. V was trimmed by 6 bases and J by 0 bases, leaving 16 bases between them. The CDR3 is CASSRDRAYSTDTQYF. DNA of the CDR3: TGTGCCAGCAGTCGCGACCGGGCTTATAGCACAGATACGCAGTATTTT.

The chain has TRBV5-1 and TRBJ2-2; D call uncertain. The CDR3 has 14 residues. V dropped 0 bases and J dropped 4 bases, with 7 bases sitting between them. Germline CDR1 is SGHRS and CDR2 is YFSETQ. The CDR3 DNA reads TGCGCCAGCAGCTTGGGATGGGGCACCGGGGAGCTGTTTTTT. Translation: CASSLGWGTGELFF.

The rearrangement uses TRBV21-1 and TRBJ2-1; the DNA was not compared with TRBD1, the D call given in the table. TRBV21-1 is a pseudogene locus. This CDR3 has 18 residues. CDR3 residues: CASSKEVSGGVPYNEQFF. The CDR3 bases are TGTGCCAGCAGCAAAGAGGTGTCGGGGGGGGTACCCTACAATGAGCAGTTCTTC.

The CDR3, as DNA: TGTGCCAGCTCACAGGGTTTAAACTATGGCTACACCTTC. This translates into CASSQGLNYGYTF. V and J are TRBV18 and TRBJ1-2, with D unresolved. V was clipped by 4 bases and J by 2 bases, with 8 bases between them. The CDR3 runs to 13 residues. Germline CDR1 KGHSH, CDR2 LQKENI.

In nucleotides, the CDR3 is TGTGCCAGCAGTGATCTCACTAGCGGGGGTGGCGATGAGCAGTTCTTC. Protein sequence: CASSDLTSGGGDEQFF. The chain links TRBV12-3 or TRBV12-4 to TRBJ2-1, with 11 bases matching TRBD2. This CDR3 is built from 16 residues. J was trimmed by 8 bases and V by 5 bases; bases with no gene match: 11.

The V call is TRBV6-5, the J call TRBJ1-2; D remains unclear. The CDR3 runs to 12 residues. Between the trimmed V and J ends, which lost 6 bases and 6 bases, there was a span of 11 bases. Germline V lookup: CDR1 MNHEY, CDR2 SVGAGI. In DNA form, the CDR3 reads TGTGCCAGCAGGGGAGGGTTCCATGGCTACACCTTC. This encodes CASRGGFHGYTF.

In its sample, this clonotype was seen a few times. The chain joins TRBV12-3 or TRBV12-4 to TRBJ1-1; unclear D gene. V shed 3 bases and J shed 6 bases, with 14 bases lying between them. CDR3 length equals 14 residues. The CDR3 sequence is CASSLHRDGAEAFF. For the CDR3, the DNA is TGTGCCAGCAGTTTGCATAGGGATGGTGCTGAAGCTTTCTTT.

This clonotype occurred a few times. The chain couples TRBV9 to TRBJ2-5; D gene uncertain. CDR1 is SGDLS and CDR2 is YYNGEE in the germline V gene. With 0 bases removed from V and 5 bases from J, the gap between germline ends came to 11 bases. CDR3 length: 14 amino acids. CDR3 region: CASSVGGRWETQYF. The DNA for the CDR3 is TGTGCCAGCAGCGTAGGTGGTAGGTGGGAGACCCAGTACTTC.

The chain couples TRBV6-1 to TRBJ1-2, with a weak D call TRBD1 (6 bases). CDR3 size: 13 residues. Trimming left V 6 bases short and J 7 bases short, with 15 bases between. Germline CDR1 MNHNS, CDR2 SASEGT. The DNA of the CDR3 is TGTGCCAGCAGAAGGGGGGAGCAAGGTGGCTACACCTTC. This gives the protein CASRRGEQGGYTF.

A remark on this clonotype: The junction and the germline gene differ at one end; a read error may be behind it. The gene calls are TRBV18 and TRBJ2-6; D possibly corresponds to TRBD1 (5 bases). Germline V gene lookup returns CDR1 KGHSH and CDR2 LQKENI. The CDR3 length is 16 residues. CDR3 sequence reads: CASSPQTAAGTNVLTF. The CDR3 DNA sequence: TGTGCCAGCTCACCTCAGACAGCCGCTGGGACCAACGTCCTGACTTTC.

The rearrangement uses TRBV4-3 and TRBJ2-5, with D possibly matching TRBD2 (6 bases). The CDR3 consists of 14 residues. Trimming cost V 2 bases and J 0 bases, with 7 bases left between them. Germline V CDR1 and CDR2: LGHNA, YSLEER. Written as DNA, the CDR3 is TGCGCCAGCAGCCAACGGGGGTACCAAGAGACCCAGTACTTC. Translating gives CASSQRGYQETQYF.